This TCR beta chain was sequenced for a study of blood T cell repertoires in COVID-19 (dated by TCRdb to about 2020). Describing the broader study: Collaborator samples came from the United States, Italy and Spain and covered acute and convalescent phases of COVID-19. The prospective study material was composed of cDNA or gDNA derived from T cells, B-cell-depleted T cells, or PBMCs. The dataset comprised deeply sampled blood TCRbeta repertoires from subjects exposed to, actively infected with, or recovered from COVID-19. The repertoires were released in a freely available public database meant as a resource for research on the immune response to SARS-CoV-2. Samples came from the ongoing ImmuneRACE study (first 160 participants) plus 1,254 subjects from 6 global collaborators. Sample metadata almost always included a de-identified subject ID, COVID-19 status, age in years and sex. Where available, HLA class I and class II types were obtained from metadata supplied by the sample provider rather than from assay-based typing. Study-wide conclusions, independent of this receptor: Clinical and demographic metadata were provided uncurated, with the amount varying by source and participant.

One collaborating source in Seattle enrolled patients during active infection and followed them longitudinally through the course of disease. The collaborating institutions used their own protocols to collect whole blood in K2EDTA tubes. Collaborator samples were shipped for TCRbeta analysis as frozen whole blood, isolated PBMCs, or DNA extracted from either sample type. TCRbeta CDR3 regions were amplified from genomic DNA using the immunoSEQ Assay, a bias-controlled multiplex PCR. The authors' analysis ran thus. The number of nucleated cells in each sample was estimated from the amplification of reference gene primers within the assay. Sequence reads were collapsed and filtered to measure the absolute abundance of every unique TCRbeta CDR3 rearrangement. Productive Simpson clonality was computed per sample as the square root of Simpson's diversity index over productive rearrangements. The clones in this table, taken by TCRdb from immuneACCESS, are in-frame only. Not every clone is retained; where verified, under half of the shortfall comes from an unresolved V gene, and the cause of the rest is unknown. V and J calls and clone size are as listed in that table; D and trimming were resolved from the DNA. Within this sample are some 520,000 clones, with 89% of them counted one time only. The ten largest clones represent 0.9% of the sample.

Concerning this clone itself: Its antigen is still unknown. Base qualities are missing; no much larger clone stands one base away.

V and J are truncated by 7 bases and 0 bases respectively, leaving an intervening sequence of 12 bases. The germline V gene yields MDHEN for CDR1 and SYDVKM for CDR2. Counted from cysteine to phenylalanine, this CDR3 has 14 amino acids. Here the CDR3 DNA is all that survives: 42 bases in frame from base 1. The sequencing input was peripheral blood. The clonotype was recovered from a young man with COVID-19, enrolled during active disease. The V gene is TRBV28 and the J gene is TRBJ1-1; the D gene remains uncertain. The CDR3 loop reads CASTLAAVNTEAFF. The DNA reads as follows: TGTGCCAGCACCCTTGCGGCCGTGAACACTGAAGCTTTCTTT.